This TCR beta chain was identified during a study of type 1 and type 2 diabetes patients (dated by TCRdb to about 2016). Broadly, across the study: Recruited in China, the cohort was made up of nine type 1 diabetes patients, a few type 2 diabetes patients and six nondiabetic controls. Comparing approximately 21-cycle and roughly 27-cycle amplification showed similar V gene usage, suggesting similar primer efficiencies and random PCR bias. Throughout the study, CD4 or CD8 MicroBeads on MACS columns were used to positively select CD4+ and CD8+ T cells from PBMCs. Type 2 diabetes patients were used as a disease comparison group for the type 1 diabetes patients. In the study, high-throughput sequencing was used to profile TCRbeta repertoires so that type 1 diabetes, type 2 diabetes and nondiabetic individuals could be compared. The TCRbeta libraries underwent paired-end sequencing on Illumina HiSeq 2000 or MiSeq instruments. The whole study generated fewer than 25 million paired-end reads.

CDR3 length: 16 amino acids, cysteine to phenylalanine. Kept here is only the CDR3 DNA, which spans 48 bases and is read in frame from base 1. From a lookup of the germline V gene, CDR1 and CDR2 are MNHEY and SVGAGI. The junction carries 22 bases between V and J, which are trimmed by 7 bases and 3 bases respectively. Sequencing took place on an Illumina MiSeq. TCRbeta CDR3 amplification used genomic DNA from the sorted T cell subsets as template. The TCRbeta CDR3 region was amplified by multiplex PCR using 30 forward and 13 reverse primers. PCR products were purified with AMPure XP beads, after which indices and adaptors were added in a second approximately 27-cycle PCR. Before sequencing, the libraries were purified from gel with the QIAquick Gel Extraction Kit. Per the authors' processing: FLASH was used to merge the paired-end reads, and IgBLAST was used to align the reads to IMGT V, D and J germline references. After reads whose alignment identity to germline references fell below 70% were discarded, 9 million to 12 million reads remained study-wide. CDR3 boundaries, reading frame and productivity were assigned according to IMGT definitions. Highly-expanded clones were defined as clones making up 1% or more of reads, and normalized Shannon entropy was used to measure diversity. Unpaired two-tailed t-tests were used to test for differences in Shannon entropy between groups. TCRdb redid the processing of the public reads, applying fastp at Q25 and MiXCR, and retained in-frame beta chains. When rows share a CDR3 protein, they turn into one entry using the most common DNA and genes. TCRdb's processing, not the study's, gives the V and J calls here. This sample is represented by fewer than 350,000 distinct CDR3 sequences; 40% to 50% of them were singletons. The top ten clonotypes cover roughly 15% of the sample.

This clonotype was detected only a few times. The specificity of this receptor is unknown. Base-call qualities are not available, and no considerably larger clone is one nucleotide away. Study-wide conclusions, independent of this receptor: Few highly-expanded CD4+ clones, median one, were found in type 2 diabetes patients, accounting for a median 3.9% of reads. Highly correlated V and J gene usage patterns were observed for type 2 diabetes and control samples, with an average of roughly 0.97 between samples. Age and gender were not matched between study groups, possibly biasing interpretation. In both CD4+ and CD8+ T cells, type 2 diabetes repertoires were highly diverse, with diversity significantly greater than that of type 1 diabetes repertoires. Because only a limited number of T2D and control samples were sequenced, some T1D-only HECs might also appear in more T2D or control samples.

Every diabetic patient fulfilled standard classification criteria for type 1 or type 2 diabetes, and glucose and C-peptide were measured using WHO-recommended methods. Donors with other autoimmune diseases or infections within the previous four weeks were excluded. Roughly 11 milliliters of peripheral blood were drawn from each participant. LymphoPrep density separation was used to isolate PBMCs. Material for sequencing was peripheral blood mononuclear cells (PBMCs). This sequence was found in a man aged 18 to 29 with type 2 diabetes. The V and J genes are TRBV6-5 and TRBJ2-7, and TRBD2 may be the D gene, going by 6 matching bases. The DNA is as follows: TGTGCCAGCACCCCACGCCGGGACTCCTTCCTCTACGAGCAGTACTTC. This yields the protein CASTPRRDSFLYEQYF.